This T cell receptor (beta chain) is from a study of control samples from healthy donors and cancer patients. CDR1 and CDR2 (germline): SGHDT, YYEEEE. With V trimmed by 4 bases and J by 7 bases, 10 bases remained unmatched. The CDR3 loop spans 15 amino acids. Sequenced by immunoSEQ multiplex PCR; TCRdb stores in-frame clones only, minus some. The data hold about 150,000 clones, with 90% to 95% observed a single time. This chain links TRBV5-6 with TRBJ1-4; 7 bases line up with TRBD1. Material for sequencing was blood. The source of this sequence is a man aged 35 to 55 in good health. The CDR3 is CASSPTGQTGEKLFF. The CDR3 bases are TGTGCCAGCAGCCCCACGGGACAGACGGGTGAAAAACTGTTTTTT.